This entry lists 29 T cell receptor beta chains sequenced from one sample in a study of blood T cell repertoires in COVID-19. Repertoires were generated with immunoSEQ multiplex PCR, while TCRdb's copy carries only in-frame clones and drops some. The table shows approximately 88,000 clones, with around nine tenths occurring only once. Sample: peripheral blood. The receptors stem from a woman in her 50s in a cohort sampled during active COVID-19.

The rearrangement joins TRBV4-2 to TRBJ2-3; 10 bases line up with TRBD2. CDR1 and CDR2 from the germline V gene are LGHNA and YNFKEQ. After removal of 0 bases from V and 1 base from J, the junction contained 4 bases not matched to a gene. CDR3 length: 17 amino acids. The CDR3 DNA is TGTGCCAGCAGCCAAGAAGTCGGGACTAGCGGCACAGATACGCAGTATTTT. Amino acids: CASSQEVGTSGTDTQYF.

This chain joins TRBV18 and TRBJ1-1; D remains ambiguous. The CDR3 has 15 residues. With 4 bases removed from V and 0 bases from J, the gap between germline ends came to 12 bases. Germline CDR1 is KGHSH and CDR2 is LQKENI. The CDR3 coding sequence is TGTGCCAGCTCACAAATGTTCTTTTTGAACACTGAAGCTTTCTTT. Translation gives CASSQMFFLNTEAFF.

The chain couples TRBV2 to TRBJ1-2, with a possible D match to TRBD1 (5 bases). The germline CDR1 and CDR2 sequences are SNHLY and FYNNEI. V was pared by 7 bases and J by 8 bases, with 14 bases between. This CDR3 is 12 amino acids long. The CDR3 is CASTGGLGGYTF. The CDR3 region has the DNA TGTGCCAGCACGGGGGGATTGGGAGGCTACACCTTC.

V gene TRBV19 combines with J gene TRBJ1-1; 7 bases agree with TRBD1. The V gene's germline CDR1 is LNHDA and CDR2 SQIVND (reference sequence). The V gene end was trimmed by 3 bases and the J gene end by 0 bases; junction bases not matched to a gene: 13. This CDR3 region has 18 residues. In DNA, the CDR3 is TGTGCCAGTAGTATTTCATCCGGGACAGCCACCCTGAACACTGAAGCTTTCTTT. Its translation: CASSISSGTATLNTEAFF.

The chain links TRBV3-1 (or the pseudogene TRBV3-2) to TRBJ2-7; 11 bases map to TRBD2. The CDR3 covers 15 residues. Unmatched junction bases numbered 6, after V lost 4 bases and J lost 4 bases. Germline V gives CDR1 LGHDT, CDR2 YNNKEL (reference sequence). CDR3 coding DNA: TGTGCCAGCAGCCTTGCGACTAGCGGGACATACGAGCAGTACTTC. It is translated as CASSLATSGTYEQYF.

CDR3 DNA sequence: TGTGCCAGCAGCCCCCTGGTACGGACAGCTAAATTCTATGGCTACACCTTC. It codes for CASSPLVRTAKFYGYTF. The V gene is TRBV7-9, the J gene TRBJ1-2, with a weak D call TRBD1 (6 bases). CDR1 and CDR2 (germline): SEHNR, FQNEAQ (reference sequence). The CDR3 has 17 amino acids. The germline V and J ends were trimmed by 5 bases and 4 bases, with 23 bases remaining between them.

The V gene is TRBV10-3, the J gene TRBJ1-2; D ambiguous. This CDR3 spans 12 amino acids. The V and J ends lost 6 bases and 8 bases respectively, with 13 bases between them. From germline, CDR1 is ENHRY and CDR2 SYGVKD. The CDR3 DNA is TGTGCCATCAGCGGAGACCCTGGGGGCTACACCTTC. Protein sequence: CAISGDPGGYTF.

The chain uses TRBV28 and TRBJ1-1, with D hard to call. This CDR3 has 16 residues. The V end was cut by 2 bases, the J end by 1 base, with 14 bases between. Germline CDR1 MDHEN, CDR2 SYDVKM. CDR3 DNA: TGTGCCAGCAGTTTAAACGGTCCGGGTCGGAACACTGAAGCTTTCTTT. Residues: CASSLNGPGRNTEAFF.

V gene TRBV6-6 combines with J gene TRBJ1-1, with D possibly TRBD1 on 5 matching bases. From germline, CDR1 is MNHNY and CDR2 SVGAGI (reference sequence). The CDR3 extends over 14 amino acids. Trimming left V 8 bases short and J 2 bases short, with 15 bases between. The CDR3 spells CASWPSGDNTEAFF. CDR3 nucleotide sequence: TGTGCCAGCTGGCCCTCGGGGGACAACACTGAAGCTTTCTTT.

This clone has only one observation. J is TRBJ2-7 and V is TRBV10-3, with 12 bases aligning to TRBD1. The V segment lost 4 bases and the J segment 5 bases; nucleotides outside the gene matches: 9. CDR1 and CDR2 from the germline V gene are ENHRY and SYGVKD. The CDR3 has 16 amino acids. The CDR3 reads CAISGPGTGGGDEQYF. For the CDR3, the DNA is TGTGCCATCAGTGGGCCGGGGACAGGGGGCGGCGACGAGCAGTACTTC.

This clone was seen more than once but under ten times. The chain carries TRBV5-1 and TRBJ2-3, with TRBD2 identical over 13 bases. The CDR3 totals 15 residues. CDR1 SGHRS and CDR2 YFSETQ come from the germline V gene. With V trimmed by 0 bases and J by 5 bases, 0 bases remained unmatched. In nucleotides, the CDR3 is TGCGCCAGCAGCTTGGGACTAGCGGGGGGAGATACGCAGTATTTT. It translates to CASSLGLAGGDTQYF.

The CDR3 region is CASSTQDQPQHF. In DNA, the CDR3 is TGTGCCAGCAGTACCCAGGATCAGCCCCAGCATTTT. The chain employs TRBV6-6 and TRBJ1-5; D uncertain. Deletions cut 5 bases from V and 5 bases from J, with 7 bases between. Germline V gives CDR1 MNHNY, CDR2 SVGAGI (reference sequence). This CDR3 comprises 12 residues.

V gene TRBV3-1 (or the pseudogene TRBV3-2) combines with J gene TRBJ2-7, with 10 bases lining up with TRBD2. From germline, CDR1 is LGHDT and CDR2 YNNKEL (reference sequence). With V trimmed by 1 base and J by 6 bases, 6 bases remained unmatched. This CDR3 has 15 amino acids. The CDR3 loop reads CASSQAPGTSAEQYF. The DNA of the CDR3 is TGTGCCAGCAGCCAAGCCCCCGGGACTAGCGCCGAGCAGTACTTC.

The CDR3 nucleotides are TGCGCCAGCAGCCCGTCTCCTTGGACAGGCACAGATACGCAGTATTTT. It translates to CASSPSPWTGTDTQYF. V usage is TRBV4-1 and J usage is TRBJ2-3, with D tentatively TRBD1 (6 bases). The CDR3 spans 16 residues. Trimming stripped 4 bases from V and 1 base from J, with 15 bases between. CDR1 and CDR2 from the germline V gene are MGHRA and YSYEKL.

Here the CDR3 reads CAWSVRSWYPNTEAFF. CDR3 bases: TGTGCCTGGAGTGTACGGAGTTGGTATCCGAACACTGAAGCTTTCTTT. J is TRBJ1-1 and V is TRBV30; D unresolved. V was pared by 0 bases and J by 1 base, with 15 bases between. Germline V gene data show CDR1 as GTSNPN and CDR2 as SVGIG (reference sequence). This CDR3 is 16 amino acids long.

The chain has TRBV5-1 and TRBJ2-3; D possibly corresponds to TRBD2 (6 bases). Germline-derived CDR1 and CDR2 are SGHRS and YFSETQ. The CDR3 covers 13 residues. V lost 4 bases and J 0 bases, leaving 6 bases between the germline ends. This CDR3 is CASSGGSTDTQYF. DNA for the CDR3: TGCGCCAGCAGCGGAGGGAGCACAGATACGCAGTATTTT. Full variable domain (missing parts from reference TRBV5-1 and TRBJ2-3): KAGVTQTPRYLIKTRGQQVTLSCSPISGHRSVSWYQQTPGQGLQFLFEYFSETQRNKGNFPGRFSGRQFSNSRSEMNVSTLELGDSALYLCASSGGSTDTQYFGPGTRLTVL.

The chain has TRBV6-5 and TRBJ2-3; 10 nucleotides agree with TRBD2. CDR1 and CDR2 from the germline V gene are MNHEY and SVGAGI. V shed 4 bases, J shed 3 bases, and the junction held 4 bases outside the gene matches. The CDR3 has 15 amino acids. CDR3 in amino acids: CASSFSGGATDTQYF. The CDR3 DNA reads as TGTGCCAGCAGTTTCAGCGGGGGGGCAACAGATACGCAGTATTTT.

The chain recombines TRBV3-1 (or the pseudogene TRBV3-2) with TRBJ2-6; no firm D call. Trimming cost V 3 bases and J 13 bases, with 13 bases left between them. The CDR3 runs to 13 residues. CDR1 and CDR2 (germline): LGHDT, YNNKEL (reference sequence). The CDR3: CASSQSSPRVLTF. CDR3 nucleotides: TGTGCCAGCAGCCAGAGTTCTCCACGGGTCCTGACTTTC.

The rearrangement joins TRBV18 to TRBJ2-7; 11 bases are a match to TRBD2. Germline V gives CDR1 KGHSH, CDR2 LQKENI. With 8 bases clipped from V and 5 bases from J, the junction kept 11 bases outside the gene matches. The CDR3 runs to 15 residues. Here the CDR3 reads CASVRGTSGFHEQYF. The DNA for the CDR3 is TGTGCCAGCGTCCGTGGGACTAGCGGATTCCACGAGCAGTACTTC.

This chain links TRBV15 with TRBJ2-2; D not resolved. The CDR3 has 14 amino acids. The ends were cut back, 0 bases at V and 11 bases at J, with 13 bases in the middle. Germline V gene data show CDR1 as LNHNV and CDR2 as YYDKDF (reference sequence). The CDR3, as DNA: TGTGCCACCAGCAGAGATTTAACCGGCGGAGAGCTGTTTTTT. Its translation is CATSRDLTGGELFF.

This clone was counted between two and nine times. The chain joins TRBV3-1 (or the pseudogene TRBV3-2) to TRBJ1-6; 7 bases line up with TRBD1. CDR3 length: 16 residues. The germline CDR1 and CDR2 sequences are LGHDT and YNNKEL (reference sequence). Trimming removed 0 bases from V and 7 bases from J; junction bases left unmatched: 6. CDR3 sequence: CASSQEAGGMNSPLHF. The DNA for the CDR3 is TGTGCCAGCAGCCAAGAGGCAGGGGGAATGAATTCACCCCTCCACTTT.

The chain combines TRBV5-1 with TRBJ1-2; D uncertain. The CDR3 spans 12 residues. The ends were cut back, 0 bases at V and 8 bases at J, with 8 bases in the middle. CDR1 and CDR2 from the germline V gene are SGHRS and YFSETQ. The CDR3, as DNA: TGCGCCAGCAGCTTGGCCCGTGGCGGCTACACCTTC. It specifies CASSLARGGYTF.

This chain joins TRBV6-5 and TRBJ1-1, with D unclear. Germline CDR1 MNHEY, CDR2 SVGAGI. This CDR3 region has 11 residues. Deletions cut 5 bases from V and 8 bases from J, with 9 bases between. The CDR3 region is CASSRAREAFF. The DNA for the CDR3 is TGTGCCAGCAGTCGTGCCAGGGAAGCTTTCTTT.

The rearrangement links TRBV15 to TRBJ1-2; D gene uncertain. This CDR3 has 13 residues. Trimming took off 4 bases at V and 1 base at J, with 7 bases between the two ends. Germline loops: CDR1 LNHNV, CDR2 YYDKDF (reference sequence). The CDR3 is CATSIRSNYGYTF. The CDR3, as DNA: TGTGCCACCAGCATAAGGAGTAACTATGGCTACACCTTC.

This chain connects TRBV4-2 to TRBJ2-7, with 9 nucleotides matching TRBD2. Trimming took 0 bases from V and 7 from J; bases not matched to a gene: 10. The V gene's germline CDR1 is LGHNA and CDR2 YNFKEQ. The CDR3 sequence is 16 residues long. In DNA, the CDR3 is TGTGCCAGCAGCCAAGACCAGGCGGGAGGGCCTCAAGAGCAGTACTTC. Translated, it gives CASSQDQAGGPQEQYF.

The chain recombines TRBV28 with TRBJ1-5; D call uncertain. Germline CDR1 reads MDHEN; CDR2 reads SYDVKM. The CDR3 runs to 16 residues. Between the trimmed V and J ends, which lost 8 bases and 3 bases, there was a span of 20 bases. The CDR3 DNA follows: TGTGCCAGCTCTCCTCGTGTGCAAACTCCCAATCAGCCCCAGCATTTT. Its protein product is CASSPRVQTPNQPQHF.

The chain links TRBV7-9 to TRBJ1-2, with 9 positions matching TRBD1. The V segment lost 1 base and the J segment 4 bases; nucleotides outside the gene matches: 7. Germline V CDR1 and CDR2: SEHNR, FQNEAQ (reference sequence). The CDR3 is 16 amino acids. The CDR3, as DNA: TGTGCCAGCAGCTTAGAGGGACAGGGATATACCTATGGCTACACCTTC. Protein sequence: CASSLEGQGYTYGYTF.

This chain joins TRBV18 and TRBJ2-1; TRBD2 agrees at 15 bases. The CDR3 spans 14 residues. V lost 3 bases to trimming and J lost 10 bases; unmatched junction nucleotides: 1. CDR1 KGHSH and CDR2 LQKENI come from the germline V gene. CDR3 residues: CASSPGLAGGEQFF. Here the CDR3 DNA reads TGTGCCAGCTCACCCGGACTAGCGGGGGGGGAGCAGTTCTTC.

CDR3 loop: CASSLQGASSYEQYF. DNA for the CDR3: TGTGCCAGCAGCTTACAGGGGGCATCGTCCTACGAGCAGTACTTC. V and J are TRBV25-1 and TRBJ2-7; 9 bases match TRBD1. Losses at the gene ends were 6 bases for V and 1 base for J; bases not matched to a gene: 7. The germline CDR1 and CDR2 sequences are MGHDK and SYGVNS. This CDR3 region has 15 residues.